Below are 24 T cell receptor beta chains sequenced from a single sample in a study of blood T cells in healthy people across ages. The use of a sample-barcoded 5' primer and a J-beta primer mix characterized a second PCR of about 7 to 12 cycles. From the 5' RACE reads, TCRdb called clonotypes with MiXCR, one entry per CDR3 protein. The sample holds fewer than 1.5 million distinct CDR3 sequences; roughly 45% are singletons and the top ten take 7.9%. Specimen: blood. Receptors were obtained from a woman younger than 30 in good health.

This clonotype was found a few times. The chain carries TRBV7-3 and TRBJ2-2, with TRBD1 as a possible D gene (9 bases). The CDR3 contains 16 residues. The V gene's germline CDR1 is SGHTA and CDR2 FQGTGA. Trimming removed 5 bases at V and 5 bases at J, with 18 bases between. CDR3 nucleotides: TGTGCCAGCAGCGCGGGGGGACAGGGCAAAACCGGGGAGCTGTTTTTT. Its translation is CASSAGGQGKTGELFF. The variable domain in full, completed from reference TRBV7-3 and TRBJ2-2, reads GAGVSQTPSNKVTEKGKYVELRCDPISGHTALYWYRQSLGQGPEFLIYFQGTGAADDSGLPNDRFFAVRPEGSVSTLKIQRTERGDSAVYLCASSAGGQGKTGELFFGEGSRLTVL.

The DNA of the CDR3 is TGTGCCAGCAGAAGCGGGATGGGATACAATGAGCAGTTCTTC. It yields the protein CASRSGMGYNEQFF. The rearrangement uses TRBV6-5 and TRBJ2-1; TRBD2 matches 7 bases. J gave up 4 bases and V 6 bases, and 6 bases lay outside the gene matches. The CDR3 is 14 amino acids. Looked up from germline, CDR1 is MNHEY and CDR2 is SVGAGI.

The chain employs TRBV30 and TRBJ2-7; 8 bases fit TRBD2. The CDR3 is 15 amino acids. The junction had 9 bases not matched to a gene; V was cut back by 0 bases and J by 5 bases. Germline V lookup: CDR1 GTSNPN, CDR2 SVGIG (reference sequence). The CDR3 loop is CAWSVLSGRGNEQYF. CDR3 nucleotide sequence: TGTGCCTGGAGTGTACTCAGCGGGAGAGGCAACGAGCAGTACTTC. Using reference TRBV30 and TRBJ2-7 for the parts outside the CDR3, the full variable domain is SQTIHQWPATLVQPVGSPLSLECTVEGTSNPNLYWYRQAAGRGLQLLFYSVGIGQISSEVPQNLSASRPQDRQFILSSKKLLLSDSGFYLCAWSVLSGRGNEQYFGPGTRLTVT.

This clonotype was seen a few times. The chain couples TRBV20-1 to TRBJ2-1; TRBD2 agrees at 10 bases. The J call may be incorrect, as the DNA end agrees better with TRBJ2-7. Germline V CDR1 and CDR2: DFQATT, SNEGSKA (reference sequence). This CDR3 region has 18 residues. CDR3 DNA sequence: TGCAGTGCTAGAGATCTCATAGCGGGAGGTAGCTCCTACAATGAGCAGTACTTC. Translating it yields CSARDLIAGGSSYNEQYF.

This clonotype was counted between two and nine times. The chain links TRBV28 to TRBJ1-2; D possibly corresponds to TRBD1 (5 bases). Germline-derived CDR1 and CDR2 are MDHEN and SYDVKM. The CDR3 covers 14 residues. V shed 8 bases and J shed 7 bases, with 20 bases lying between them. CDR3 sequence (DNA): TGTGCCAGCGTTTCCGGAGGGACTTCGGGTGGCTACACCTTC. Protein product: CASVSGGTSGGYTF.

The chain carries TRBV4-1 and TRBJ2-4; the D gene could be TRBD1 or TRBD2 (6 bases each). The J call is doubtful: the DNA matches TRBJ2-7 better. The germline V gene has CDR1 MGHRA and CDR2 YSYEKL. The CDR3 is 18 residues long. CDR3 residues: CASSQDRGAGTLAYEQYF. In DNA form, the CDR3 reads TGCGCCAGCAGCCAAGATAGGGGGGCCGGGACATTGGCCTACGAGCAGTACTTC.

This clonotype showed up just a few times. The V gene is TRBV6-2 or TRBV6-3, the J gene TRBJ2-1, with 11 positions matching TRBD1. The CDR3 is made up of 15 amino acids. CDR1 is MNHEY, CDR2 SVGEGT, per germline. V was pared by 6 bases and J by 6 bases, with 7 bases of the junction left unmatched. CDR3 nucleotide sequence: TGTGCCAGCAGAAAACCCGGGACAGGGGGCAATGAGCAGTTCTTC. Amino acid sequence: CASRKPGTGGNEQFF.

This clonotype was detected only once. J is TRBJ1-2 and V is TRBV27; maybe TRBD1 (6 bases). CDR3 size: 16 residues. Trimming took off 5 bases at V and 4 bases at J, with 20 bases between the two ends. Germline V gene lookup returns CDR1 MNHEY and CDR2 SMNVEV (reference sequence). The CDR3: CASSPTGQGYLYGYTF. The CDR3 DNA reads TGTGCCAGCAGTCCGACTGGGCAGGGGTATCTCTATGGCTACACCTTC.

The table lists this clonotype with a few counts. The rearrangement uses TRBV3-1 and TRBJ2-5; 10 nucleotides align to TRBD2. The J call may not be correct, given that the DNA end is closer to TRBJ2-7. This CDR3 region has 15 residues. Looked up from germline, CDR1 is LGHDT and CDR2 is YNNKEL (reference sequence). CDR3 region: CASSQSGGENYEQYF. DNA of the CDR3: TGTGCCAGCAGCCAAAGCGGGGGGGAAAACTACGAGCAGTACTTC.

This chain joins TRBV24-1 and TRBJ2-1, with D perhaps matching TRBD1 or TRBD2 (5 bases each). CDR3 length: 12 residues. V gave up 4 bases and J gave up 12 bases, with 12 bases separating them. Germline CDR1 reads KGHDR; CDR2 reads SFDVKD. The CDR3 nucleotides are TGTGCCACCAGTGACCGGGACCCGGGGCAGTTCTTC. It specifies CATSDRDPGQFF.

This clonotype has just a few counts. V gene TRBV20-1 combines with J gene TRBJ2-5; the match to TRBD1 covers 8 bases. The CDR3 contains 16 residues. Germline V CDR1 and CDR2: DFQATT, SNEGSKA (reference sequence). V shed 3 bases and J 4 bases; nucleotides not matched to a gene: 13. CDR3 residues: CSASRYYTGGGETQYF. For the CDR3, the DNA is TGCAGTGCTAGTCGATATTATACAGGGGGAGGAGAGACCCAGTACTTC.

This clonotype was seen only a few times. The chain uses TRBV3-1 and TRBJ1-2, with 9 bases lining up with TRBD1. J gave up 6 bases and V 4 bases, and 9 bases lay outside the gene matches. CDR1 is LGHDT and CDR2 is YNNKEL in the germline V gene (reference sequence). The CDR3 runs 15 residues. The CDR3 protein is CASSLRDRAGDGYTF. CDR3 nucleotides: TGTGCCAGCAGCCTCCGGGACAGGGCCGGAGATGGCTACACCTTC.

In its sample, this clonotype was seen a few times. The gene calls are TRBV24-1 and TRBJ2-1, with 11 bases lining up with TRBD1. The CDR3 runs 16 residues. After removal of 3 bases from V and 5 bases from J, the junction contained 5 bases not matched to a gene. Germline loops: CDR1 KGHDR, CDR2 SFDVKD. CDR3 DNA: TGTGCCACCAGTGATCCGGGACAGGGGGGGAACAATGAGCAGTTCTTC. Translation gives CATSDPGQGGNNEQFF.

A remark on this clonotype: This may be a read error, as it is one base from a much larger clone. The chain uses TRBV28 and TRBJ2-7, with TRBD1 matching over 12 bases. The CDR3 spans 14 residues. Germline V CDR1 and CDR2: MDHEN, SYDVKM. The ends lost 5 bases at V and 2 bases at J; junction bases unmatched: 1. The CDR3 protein is CASSGTGGTYEQYF. The CDR3 DNA reads TGTGCCAGCAGTGGGACAGGGGGCACCTACGAGCAGTACTTC.

For this clonotype: This could be a read error, since a much larger clone is one nucleotide away. The chain combines TRBV7-9 with TRBJ2-1; no clear D gene. The CDR3 extends over 12 amino acids. V lost 1 base, J lost 13 bases, and 11 bases lay in between. Germline V gene lookup returns CDR1 SEHNR and CDR2 FQNEAQ (reference sequence). The CDR3 here is CASSLDPRTQFF. CDR3 sequence (DNA): TGTGCCAGCAGCTTAGACCCAAGGACCCAGTTCTTC.

The sample holds a few counts of this clonotype. V is TRBV4-1 and J is TRBJ2-7; 8 nucleotides match TRBD2. The V and J ends lost 1 base and 3 bases, in that order; junction bases with no gene match: 2. The CDR3 is made up of 14 amino acids. Germline values: CDR1 MGHRA, CDR2 YSYEKL. Here the CDR3 reads CASSQAGGVYEQYF. The DNA for the CDR3 is TGCGCCAGCAGCCAAGCGGGAGGGGTCTACGAGCAGTACTTC.

This clonotype has a handful of counts. The chain joins TRBV27 to TRBJ1-1; TRBD1 is a possible D gene (6 bases). CDR3 size: 15 residues. Germline loops: CDR1 MNHEY, CDR2 SMNVEV (reference sequence). Trimming shortened V by 6 bases and J by 6 bases, and 20 bases separated the two germline ends. The CDR3 here is CASRELQGNGPEAFF. Here the CDR3 DNA reads TGTGCCAGCAGAGAACTACAGGGAAATGGGCCTGAAGCTTTCTTT.

This clonotype has more than one count but fewer than ten. The DNA is omitted, as the CDR3 cannot be located on it reliably, and the CDR3 follows TCRdb's listing. This chain connects TRBV6-5 to TRBJ1-2; the DNA was not used to check the table's D call, TRBD1. The CDR3 sequence runs 15 residues, both termini included. CDR1 is MNHEY, CDR2 SVGAGI, per germline. The CDR3 reads CASSSSGQGRNGYTF.

The J gene is TRBJ2-7, the V gene TRBV10-3; weak D call: TRBD2 (6 bases). Trimming stripped 7 bases from V and 2 bases from J, with 12 bases between. The germline CDR1 and CDR2 sequences are ENHRY and SYGVKD. The CDR3 runs to 13 residues. The CDR3 DNA sequence: TGTGCCATCAATGGCGGGGAAACCTACGAGCAGTACTTC. Its translation is CAINGGETYEQYF.

This clonotype was counted between two and nine times. The chain is built from TRBV4-1 and TRBJ2-3, with D perhaps TRBD1 (6 bases). From germline, CDR1 is MGHRA and CDR2 YSYEKL. V lost 9 bases and J 0 bases, leaving 16 bases between the germline ends. The CDR3 totals 15 residues. The CDR3 region has the DNA TGCGCCAGTCGATTCGGGACACCTAGCACAGATACGCAGTATTTT. Translation: CASRFGTPSTDTQYF.

The chain is built from TRBV6-2 or TRBV6-3 and TRBJ2-7; TRBD2 is a possible D gene (6 bases). Germline V CDR1 and CDR2: MNHEY, SVGEGT. Trimming removed 6 bases from V and 0 bases from J, with 18 bases in between. The CDR3 runs to 16 residues. CDR3 region: CASSTAFGGGSYEQYF. The CDR3 nucleotides read TGTGCCAGCAGCACCGCATTCGGGGGAGGCTCCTACGAGCAGTACTTC.

This clonotype has a handful of counts. The chain carries TRBV7-2 and TRBJ2-1, with 7 bases matching TRBD2. Germline CDR1 and CDR2: SGHTA and FQGNSA. The J segment lost 13 bases and the V segment lost 0 bases, leaving 12 bases of the junction unmatched. This CDR3 contains 15 residues. The CDR3 sequence is CASSLAGGNQETQFF. In DNA, the CDR3 is TGTGCCAGCAGCTTAGCGGGAGGGAACCAAGAGACCCAGTTCTTC.

J is TRBJ2-1 and V is TRBV10-3, with 10 positions matching TRBD1. The ends lost 6 bases at V and 4 bases at J; junction bases unmatched: 0. This CDR3 region has 13 residues. Germline lookup yields CDR1 ENHRY and CDR2 SYGVKD. The CDR3 DNA follows: TGTGCCATCAGGGGACAGGGGTACAATGAGCAGTTCTTC. It is translated as CAIRGQGYNEQFF.

V and J are TRBV27 and TRBJ1-5; 10 positions match TRBD1. Germline V gives CDR1 MNHEY, CDR2 SMNVEV (reference sequence). Germline trimming cut 5 bases from V and 9 bases from J; bases unmatched to any gene: 4. There are 13 residues in the CDR3. CDR3 region: CASSGGTGAPQHF. The CDR3 DNA follows: TGTGCCAGCAGTGGCGGGACAGGGGCGCCCCAGCATTTT.